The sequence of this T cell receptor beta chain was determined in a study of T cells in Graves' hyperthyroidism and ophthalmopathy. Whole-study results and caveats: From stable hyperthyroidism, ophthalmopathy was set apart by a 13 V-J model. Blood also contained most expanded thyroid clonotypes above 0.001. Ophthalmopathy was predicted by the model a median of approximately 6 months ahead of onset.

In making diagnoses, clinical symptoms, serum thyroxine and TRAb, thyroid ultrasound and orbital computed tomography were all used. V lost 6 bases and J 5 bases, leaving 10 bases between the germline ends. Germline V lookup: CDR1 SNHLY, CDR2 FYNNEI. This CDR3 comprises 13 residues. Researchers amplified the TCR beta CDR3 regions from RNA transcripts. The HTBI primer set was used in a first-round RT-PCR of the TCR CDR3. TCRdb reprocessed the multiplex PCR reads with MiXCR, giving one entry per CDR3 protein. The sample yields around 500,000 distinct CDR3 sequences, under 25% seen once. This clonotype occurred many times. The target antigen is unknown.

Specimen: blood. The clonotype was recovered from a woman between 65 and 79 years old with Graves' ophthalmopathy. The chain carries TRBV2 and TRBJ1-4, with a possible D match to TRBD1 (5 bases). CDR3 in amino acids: CASRGTVNEKLFF. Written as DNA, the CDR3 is TGTGCCAGCAGAGGGACGGTGAATGAAAAACTGTTTTTT.